This TCR beta chain originates from a study of sequential checkpoint blockade in melanoma. Study details: Patients were randomized 1:1 to nivolumab-then-ipilimumab or ipilimumab-then-nivolumab first-line. After both sequences, patients received maintenance nivolumab.

This sample's treatment: randomized to nivolumab then ipilimumab (arm A) or the reverse (arm B). Patients had received no earlier DNA-damaging chemotherapy. PBMC sorting kept live CD3+CD8+ cells without CD19 or CD56. Trimming shortened V by 5 bases and J by 5 bases, and 22 bases separated the two germline ends. The CDR3 consists of 16 residues. Germline V gene lookup returns CDR1 SNHLY and CDR2 FYNNEI. Sequencing used immunoSEQ multiplex PCR; TCRdb keeps in-frame clones, though not all of them. The sample carries 20,000 to 25,000 clones, around 80% recorded once. The specimen comprised CD8+ T cells sorted from blood (inferred from file names), sampled from a patient given nivolumab and ipilimumab in sequence. The genes are TRBV2 and TRBJ2-7; D might be TRBD2 (5 bases). The sequence came from a human donor with melanoma. The CDR3, as DNA: TGTGCCAGCAGTCAACGGGTGGGAGTTCTAAATAACGAGCAGTACTTC. Translation: CASSQRVGVLNNEQYF.